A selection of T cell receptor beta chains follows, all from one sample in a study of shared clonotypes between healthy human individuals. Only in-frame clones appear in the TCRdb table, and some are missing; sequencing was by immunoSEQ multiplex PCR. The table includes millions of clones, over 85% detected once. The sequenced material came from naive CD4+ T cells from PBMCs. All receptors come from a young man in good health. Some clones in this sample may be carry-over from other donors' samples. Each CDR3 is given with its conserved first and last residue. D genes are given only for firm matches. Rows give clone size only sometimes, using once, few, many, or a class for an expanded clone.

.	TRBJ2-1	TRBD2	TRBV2	CASRGGRNNEQFF	TGTGCCAGCAGGGGCGGGAGGAACAATGAGCAGTTCTTC
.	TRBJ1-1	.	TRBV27	CASSSRPEVMNTEAFF	TGTGCCAGCAGTTCCCGACCCGAGGTAATGAACACTGAAGCTTTCTTT
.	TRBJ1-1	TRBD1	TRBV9	CASSVSEGRGTEAFF	TGTGCCAGCAGCGTATCCGAGGGCAGGGGGACTGAAGCTTTCTTT
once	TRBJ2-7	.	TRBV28	CASNLAGGYEQYF	TGTGCCAGCAATTTAGCAGGGGGGTACGAGCAGTACTTC
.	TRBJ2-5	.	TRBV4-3	CASSPGTAHQETQYF	TGCGCCAGCAGCCCCGGGACCGCCCACCAAGAGACCCAGTACTTC
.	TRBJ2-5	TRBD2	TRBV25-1	CASSERTSGRIETQYF	TGTGCCAGCAGTGAACGTACTAGCGGGAGGATAGAGACCCAGTACTTC
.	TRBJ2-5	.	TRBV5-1	CASRIGGEETQYF	TGCGCCAGCAGGATCGGCGGGGAAGAGACCCAGTACTTC
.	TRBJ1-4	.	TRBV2	CASSGQLPNEKLFF	TGTGCCAGCAGTGGGCAGCTTCCGAATGAAAAACTGTTTTTT
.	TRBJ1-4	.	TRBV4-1	CASSQTGFKEKLFF	TGCGCCAGCAGCCAGACAGGTTTTAAAGAAAAACTGTTTTTT
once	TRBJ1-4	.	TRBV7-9	CASSTVATNEKLFF	TGTGCCAGCAGCACGGTTGCAACTAATGAAAAACTGTTTTTT
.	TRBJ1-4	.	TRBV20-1	CREPKEKLFF	TGCAGGGAACCTAAAGAAAAACTGTTTTTT
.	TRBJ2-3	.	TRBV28	CAHTTGRLRTDTQYF	TGTGCACACACCACCGGGAGATTACGCACAGATACGCAGTATTTT
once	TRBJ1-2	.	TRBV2	CASMGTLLGDGYTF	TGTGCCAGCATGGGGACCCTACTGGGCGATGGCTACACCTTC
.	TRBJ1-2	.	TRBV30	CARTGGSSYGYTF	TGTGCCAGGACCGGGGGGTCTAGCTATGGCTACACCTTC
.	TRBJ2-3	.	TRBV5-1	CASSPTTSTDTQYF	TGCGCCAGCAGCCCCACGACTAGCACAGATACGCAGTATTTT
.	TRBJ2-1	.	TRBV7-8	CASSLAGPYNEQFF	TGTGCCAGCAGCTTAGCGGGCCCCTACAATGAGCAGTTCTTC
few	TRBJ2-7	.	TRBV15	CATSRAGGRGRYEQYF	TGTGCCACCAGCAGAGCCGGGGGGCGCGGGAGATACGAGCAGTACTTC
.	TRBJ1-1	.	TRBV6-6	CASSYSTGVDTEAFF	TGTGCCAGCAGTTACTCGACCGGGGTGGACACTGAAGCTTTCTTT
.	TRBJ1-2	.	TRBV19	CASSMRAGDYGYTF	TGTGCCAGTAGTATGCGCGCGGGGGACTATGGCTACACCTTC
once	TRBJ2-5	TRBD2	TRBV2	CAGGGRRGETQYF	TGTGCCGGCGGCGGGAGGAGGGGGGAGACCCAGTACTTC
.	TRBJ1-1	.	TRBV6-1	CASSEEVRAAMNTEAFF	TGTGCCAGCAGTGAAGAGGTAAGGGCGGCCATGAACACTGAAGCTTTCTTT
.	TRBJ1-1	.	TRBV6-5	CASSYSVIGWNTEAFF	TGTGCCAGCAGTTACTCGGTTATCGGGTGGAACACTGAAGCTTTCTTT
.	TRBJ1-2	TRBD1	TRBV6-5	CASSHRDRPNGYTF	TGTGCCAGCAGTCATAGGGACAGACCGAATGGCTACACCTTC
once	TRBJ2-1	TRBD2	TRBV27	CASSSPGTSGLGSYNEQFF	TGTGCCAGCTCAAGCCCCGGGACTAGCGGGTTGGGCTCCTACAATGAGCAGTTCTTC